The 15 T cell receptor beta chains in this list originate from one sample, sequenced in a study of CXCR3-negative and CXCR3-positive naive CD8 T cells. 5' RACE with UMI labels generated the TRB cDNA libraries. TCRdb reworked the 5' RACE reads into one entry per CDR3 protein, no DNA. The table for this sample gives about 40,000 distinct CDR3 sequences. What was sequenced was memory CD8+ T cells from blood. The source is a human donor in good health. Some clones in this sample may be carry-over from other donors' samples.

The chain uses TRBV2 and TRBJ2-5. This CDR3 is 17 amino acids long. Germline CDR1 and CDR2: SNHLY and FYNNEI. CDR3 sequence reads: CASSEYGTLGPEETQYF.

J is TRBJ2-1 and V is TRBV5-1; TCRdb's assignment of TRBD1 cannot be checked, as there is no DNA. This CDR3 is 16 amino acids long. CDR1 and CDR2 from the germline V gene are SGHRS and YFSETQ. The CDR3 reads CASSSWLGGAKNEQFF.

J is TRBJ1-6 and V is TRBV20-1; checking the TCRdb D call of TRBD1 is not possible without DNA. The CDR3 totals 15 residues. The germline V gene has CDR1 DFQATT and CDR2 SNEGSKA (reference sequence). CDR3 region: CSARDLAGDNSPLHF.

The V gene is TRBV28, the J gene TRBJ2-2; TCRdb lists TRBD1, though no DNA is available to test this call. Germline CDR1 is MDHEN and CDR2 is SYDVKM. There are 16 residues in the CDR3. CDR3 residues: CASSAWPRRYAGELFF.

The chain employs TRBV5-1 and TRBJ2-3; the TRBD2 assignment by TCRdb is unverifiable without DNA. This CDR3 region has 18 residues. Germline V CDR1 and CDR2: SGHRS, YFSETQ. The CDR3 sequence: CASSSEPPSGGAGDTQYF.

The genes are TRBV7-2 and TRBJ2-7. The CDR3 has 13 amino acids. Germline assignment: CDR1 SGHTA and CDR2 FQGNSA. The CDR3 sequence is CASRDFTGYEQYF.

CDR3: CASSLLPAQETQYF. The chain couples TRBV7-9 to TRBJ2-5; TCRdb picks TRBD1, but there is no DNA to check that call. The germline V gene encodes CDR1 SEHNR and CDR2 FQNEAQ (reference sequence). The CDR3 totals 14 residues.

This chain connects TRBV7-8 to TRBJ2-2; TCRdb designates TRBD1, a call that cannot be tested without DNA. Germline CDR1 reads SGHVS; CDR2 reads FQNEAQ. This CDR3 spans 13 amino acids. The CDR3 here is CASSLGRPGELFF.

V usage is TRBV7-7 and J usage is TRBJ2-1; with no DNA, the TCRdb D assignment of TRBD2 cannot be verified. The germline CDR1 and CDR2 sequences are SSHAT and FNYEAQ (reference sequence). CDR3 length: 16 amino acids. The CDR3 spells CASSPRLAGGNNEQFF.

The rearrangement links TRBV11-2 to TRBJ2-1; the D call of TRBD1 rests on TCRdb alone, since no DNA is present to check it. Germline V gene data show CDR1 as SGHAT and CDR2 as FQNNGV. The CDR3 has 15 amino acids. The CDR3 protein is CASSLPGGSNNEQFF.

Considering frequency, this clonotype is medium-sized. The chain has TRBV18 and TRBJ2-7. In germline, CDR1 is KGHSH, CDR2 LQKENI. This CDR3 is built from 14 residues. The CDR3 here is CASSPAGSSYEQYF.

The chain employs TRBV7-6 and TRBJ2-3. The CDR3 is made up of 12 amino acids. Germline loops: CDR1 SGHVS, CDR2 FNYEAQ. The chain's CDR3 is CASSLITDTQYF.

The rearrangement links TRBV28 to TRBJ2-1; TCRdb names TRBD1, which stays unverified in the absence of DNA. The CDR3 totals 16 residues. From germline, CDR1 is MDHEN and CDR2 SYDVKM. CDR3 sequence: CASSFLRGALYNEQFF.

The chain couples TRBV29-1 to TRBJ2-1; lacking DNA, the TRBD1 call made by TCRdb goes unchecked. The CDR3 runs to 13 residues. CDR1 and CDR2 from the germline V gene are SQVTM and ANQGSEA. The CDR3 spells CSVARENVDEQFF.

The CDR3 sequence: CASSDGHSTTEAFF. The V gene is TRBV9, the J gene TRBJ1-1; TCRdb returns TRBD1, unconfirmable since there is no DNA. The CDR3 has 14 amino acids. Germline loops: CDR1 SGDLS, CDR2 YYNGEE.